These T cell receptor beta chains were read from a single sample in a study of shared clonotypes between healthy human individuals. Some clones are missing from TCRdb's copy, which holds only in-frame ones; the method was immunoSEQ multiplex PCR. The table includes 2 million or so clones, about 95% detected once. The sequenced sample was naive CD8+ T cells sorted from blood. The receptors shown here come from a man aged 18 to 29 in good health. The CDR3 runs from the conserved cysteine through the conserved F or W. Each record gives: CDR3 protein, CDR3 DNA, V gene, D gene, J gene, clone size. D genes are given only for firm matches. Size values are once, few and many counts, or a class for expanded clones, and some rows have none.

CDR3aa: CAIRDYFTGELFF
CDR3nt: TGTGCCATCAGGGACTACTTCACCGGGGAGCTGTTTTTT
v_gene: TRBV10-3
d_gene: -
j_gene: TRBJ2-2
abundance: -

CDR3aa: CASSPLEGSPLHF
CDR3nt: TGTGCCAGCAGCCCTTTGGAGGGCTCACCCCTCCACTTT
v_gene: TRBV27
d_gene: -
j_gene: TRBJ1-6
abundance: -

CDR3aa: CASSTGTYGYTF
CDR3nt: TGTGCCAGCAGCACAGGGACATATGGCTACACCTTC
v_gene: TRBV5-6
d_gene: -
j_gene: TRBJ1-2
abundance: -

CDR3aa: CAARGVNTEAFF
CDR3nt: TGTGCCGCCAGGGGAGTGAACACTGAAGCTTTCTTT
v_gene: TRBV6-6
d_gene: -
j_gene: TRBJ1-1
abundance: -

CDR3aa: CASSGAGGTGELFF
CDR3nt: TGTGCCAGCAGTGGGGCAGGCGGAACCGGGGAGCTGTTTTTT
v_gene: TRBV6-1
d_gene: -
j_gene: TRBJ2-2
abundance: -

CDR3aa: CASSPARGVDAEAFF
CDR3nt: TGTGCCAGCAGTCCAGCCAGGGGGGTCGACGCTGAAGCTTTCTTT
v_gene: TRBV27
d_gene: TRBD1
j_gene: TRBJ1-1
abundance: -

CDR3aa: CASSPPGRVNTEAFF
CDR3nt: TGCGCCAGCAGCCCTCCGGGCAGGGTGAACACTGAAGCTTTCTTT
v_gene: TRBV4-1
d_gene: -
j_gene: TRBJ1-1
abundance: -

CDR3aa: CASSPDWGRSYGYTF
CDR3nt: TGTGCCAGCAGCCCCGATTGGGGGCGCAGCTATGGCTACACCTTC
v_gene: TRBV9
d_gene: -
j_gene: TRBJ1-2
abundance: -

CDR3aa: CASSLEFSGNTIYF
CDR3nt: TGCGCCAGCAGCTTAGAGTTCTCTGGAAACACCATATATTTT
v_gene: TRBV5-1
d_gene: -
j_gene: TRBJ1-3
abundance: few

CDR3aa: CASSAGASSYNEQFF
CDR3nt: TGTGCCAGTAGCGCGGGGGCCAGTTCCTACAATGAGCAGTTCTTC
v_gene: TRBV19
d_gene: -
j_gene: TRBJ2-1
abundance: -

CDR3aa: CASSTPGLGTDTQYF
CDR3nt: TGTGCCAGCAGTACACCTGGCCTTGGGACAGATACGCAGTATTTT
v_gene: TRBV27
d_gene: -
j_gene: TRBJ2-3
abundance: -

CDR3aa: CASSQVAVPPRSEQFF
CDR3nt: TGCGCCAGCAGCCAAGTCGCAGTCCCCCCCCGGAGTGAGCAGTTCTTC
v_gene: TRBV4-1
d_gene: -
j_gene: TRBJ2-1
abundance: -

CDR3aa: CASSQLRGNTDTQYF
CDR3nt: TGTGCCAGCAGCCAATTGCGGGGGAACACAGATACGCAGTATTTT
v_gene: TRBV14
d_gene: TRBD2
j_gene: TRBJ2-3
abundance: -

CDR3aa: CAWSVGPQEPLHF
CDR3nt: TGTGCCTGGAGTGTTGGGCCGCAGGAGCCCCTCCACTTT
v_gene: TRBV30
d_gene: -
j_gene: TRBJ1-6
abundance: many

CDR3aa: CASSGAGSSGNTIYF
CDR3nt: TGTGCCAGCAGCGGTGCAGGGAGCTCTGGAAACACCATATATTTT
v_gene: TRBV9
d_gene: -
j_gene: TRBJ1-3
abundance: -

CDR3aa: CASSVAGGPYEQYF
CDR3nt: TGTGCCAGCAGTGTGGCGGGGGGACCCTACGAGCAGTACTTC
v_gene: TRBV6-1
d_gene: TRBD2
j_gene: TRBJ2-7
abundance: few

CDR3aa: CASSQRTPEGRMDTGELFF
CDR3nt: TGCGCCAGCAGCCAACGGACACCCGAGGGAAGGATGGACACCGGGGAGCTGTTTTTT
v_gene: TRBV4-1
d_gene: -
j_gene: TRBJ2-2
abundance: -

CDR3aa: CASSLIPRNTEAFF
CDR3nt: TGTGCCAGCAGCTTAATCCCCCGGAACACTGAAGCTTTCTTT
v_gene: TRBV7-9
d_gene: -
j_gene: TRBJ1-1
abundance: -

CDR3aa: CASSLDFSKNTEAFF
CDR3nt: TGTGCCAGCAGCTTAGATTTCTCGAAGAACACTGAAGCTTTCTTT
v_gene: TRBV7-6
d_gene: -
j_gene: TRBJ1-1
abundance: -

CDR3aa: CASSVEGTGHSNYGYTF
CDR3nt: TGTGCCAGCAGCGTAGAAGGGACAGGACATTCTAACTATGGCTACACCTTC
v_gene: TRBV9
d_gene: TRBD1
j_gene: TRBJ1-2
abundance: -

CDR3aa: CASRGTERYEQYF
CDR3nt: TGTGCCAGCAGGGGGACAGAGCGTTACGAGCAGTACTTC
v_gene: TRBV2
d_gene: TRBD1
j_gene: TRBJ2-7
abundance: -

CDR3aa: CASSLLDLYNEQFF
CDR3nt: TGCGCCAGCAGCTTGTTGGACCTCTACAATGAGCAGTTCTTC
v_gene: TRBV5-1
d_gene: -
j_gene: TRBJ2-1
abundance: -

CDR3aa: CASSVTGLNTEAFF
CDR3nt: TGTGCCAGCAGTGTCACAGGGCTGAACACTGAAGCTTTCTTT
v_gene: TRBV6-1
d_gene: -
j_gene: TRBJ1-1
abundance: -

CDR3aa: CSVEDEGYYRTGGPSYEQYF
CDR3nt: TGCAGCGTTGAAGATGAGGGCTATTACAGGACGGGAGGGCCCTCCTACGAGCAGTACTTC
v_gene: TRBV29-1
d_gene: TRBD2
j_gene: TRBJ2-7
abundance: -

CDR3aa: CASEETPPGGELFF
CDR3nt: TGTGCGTCGGAAGAGACACCCCCGGGCGGGGAGCTGTTTTTT
v_gene: TRBV30
d_gene: -
j_gene: TRBJ2-2
abundance: -

CDR3aa: CASSFGGAAQPQHF
CDR3nt: TGTGCCAGCAGTTTCGGGGGCGCAGCTCAGCCCCAGCATTTT
v_gene: TRBV27
d_gene: -
j_gene: TRBJ1-5
abundance: -

CDR3aa: CASSARLAGGTDTQYF
CDR3nt: TGTGCCAGCAGCGCACGACTAGCGGGAGGGACAGATACGCAGTATTTT
v_gene: TRBV7-8
d_gene: TRBD2
j_gene: TRBJ2-3
abundance: -

CDR3aa: CAISEGPPAYEQYF
CDR3nt: TGTGCCATCAGTGAGGGACCCCCAGCTTACGAGCAGTACTTC
v_gene: TRBV10-3
d_gene: -
j_gene: TRBJ2-7
abundance: -

CDR3aa: CASSPGQGAGELFF
CDR3nt: TGTGCCAGCAGTCCGGGACAAGGGGCCGGGGAGCTGTTTTTT
v_gene: TRBV2
d_gene: -
j_gene: TRBJ2-2
abundance: -

CDR3aa: CASSLGEQFF
CDR3nt: TGTGCCAGCTCCTTGGGAGAGCAGTTCTTC
v_gene: TRBV6-6
d_gene: -
j_gene: TRBJ2-1
abundance: -

CDR3aa: CASSQEDGPSYEQYF
CDR3nt: TGCGCCAGCAGCCAAGAAGACGGGCCCTCCTACGAGCAGTACTTC
v_gene: TRBV4-1
d_gene: -
j_gene: TRBJ2-7
abundance: -

CDR3aa: CASSNRGAYGYTF
CDR3nt: TGTGCCAGCAGCAACAGGGGCGCCTATGGCTACACCTTC
v_gene: TRBV5-4
d_gene: TRBD1
j_gene: TRBJ1-2
abundance: -

CDR3aa: CASSYGQGPDTQYF
CDR3nt: TGTGCCAGCAGCTACGGACAGGGCCCAGATACGCAGTATTTT
v_gene: TRBV7-2
d_gene: TRBD1
j_gene: TRBJ2-3
abundance: -

CDR3aa: CASSSPGQGAHEQYF
CDR3nt: TGTGCCAGCAGTTCGCCGGGACAGGGGGCGCACGAGCAGTACTTC
v_gene: TRBV28
d_gene: TRBD1
j_gene: TRBJ2-7
abundance: -

CDR3aa: CAAAWQFTGELFF
CDR3nt: TGTGCCGCAGCGTGGCAGTTCACCGGGGAGCTGTTTTTT
v_gene: TRBV28
d_gene: -
j_gene: TRBJ2-2
abundance: -

CDR3aa: CASSLAPNTGELFF
CDR3nt: TGTGCCAGCAGCTTAGCTCCGAACACCGGGGAGCTGTTTTTT
v_gene: TRBV7-6
d_gene: -
j_gene: TRBJ2-2
abundance: once

CDR3aa: CASSLGPPYEQYF
CDR3nt: TGTGCCAGCAGCTTAGGGCCCCCCTACGAGCAGTACTTC
v_gene: TRBV7-2
d_gene: -
j_gene: TRBJ2-7
abundance: -

CDR3aa: CASSQEGATSGAQETQYF
CDR3nt: TGTGCCAGCAGCCAAGAGGGGGCAACTAGCGGGGCCCAAGAGACCCAGTACTTC
v_gene: TRBV4-2
d_gene: TRBD2
j_gene: TRBJ2-5
abundance: -

CDR3aa: CASSEYTSTNEKLFF
CDR3nt: TGTGCCAGCAGTGAATATACTTCAACTAATGAAAAACTGTTTTTT
v_gene: TRBV6-1
d_gene: -
j_gene: TRBJ1-4
abundance: -

CDR3aa: CASSITNQPQHF
CDR3nt: TGTGCCAGTTCCATCACCAATCAGCCCCAGCATTTT
v_gene: TRBV19
d_gene: -
j_gene: TRBJ1-5
abundance: -

CDR3aa: CASSTTLSYEQYF
CDR3nt: TGTGCCAGCAGCACGACACTCTCCTACGAGCAGTACTTC
v_gene: TRBV7-8
d_gene: -
j_gene: TRBJ2-7
abundance: -

CDR3aa: CASTGTRYEQYF
CDR3nt: TGTGCCAGCACTGGGACAAGATACGAGCAGTACTTC
v_gene: TRBV6-6
d_gene: -
j_gene: TRBJ2-7
abundance: -

CDR3aa: CASSLSGFAGTGELFF
CDR3nt: TGTGCCAGCAGCTTATCCGGATTCGCGGGGACCGGGGAGCTGTTTTTT
v_gene: TRBV7-9
d_gene: -
j_gene: TRBJ2-2
abundance: -

CDR3aa: CASSQDGYGTENEKLFF
CDR3nt: TGCGCCAGCAGCCAAGATGGTTACGGGACAGAGAATGAAAAACTGTTTTTT
v_gene: TRBV4-3
d_gene: TRBD1
j_gene: TRBJ1-4
abundance: -

CDR3aa: CAAGAGWGSNQPQHF
CDR3nt: TGTGCCGCGGGGGCCGGCTGGGGTAGCAATCAGCCCCAGCATTTT
v_gene: TRBV28
d_gene: -
j_gene: TRBJ1-5
abundance: -

CDR3aa: CASSAGLVRTDTQYF
CDR3nt: TGTGCCAGCAGCGCCGGACTAGTACGCACAGATACGCAGTATTTT
v_gene: TRBV5-4
d_gene: TRBD2
j_gene: TRBJ2-3
abundance: -

CDR3aa: CASSYSGLAGAKQFF
CDR3nt: TGTGCCAGCAGTTACTCCGGACTAGCGGGAGCTAAGCAGTTCTTC
v_gene: TRBV6-5
d_gene: TRBD2
j_gene: TRBJ2-1
abundance: once

CDR3aa: CASSKGPTQPQHF
CDR3nt: TGTGCCAGCAGTAAAGGCCCGACTCAGCCCCAGCATTTT
v_gene: TRBV27
d_gene: -
j_gene: TRBJ1-5
abundance: once

CDR3aa: CASSPRGRPHEQFF
CDR3nt: TGCGCCAGCAGCCCCCGGGGTAGGCCCCATGAGCAGTTCTTC
v_gene: TRBV4-3
d_gene: -
j_gene: TRBJ2-1
abundance: -